The source of this T cell receptor beta chain is a study of T cell responses to AZD1222 COVID-19 vaccine. General study findings and limits: The CD4 TCRs associated with vaccination extended across spike and predominated at 160-218 and 743-854. Receipt of two AZD1222 doses was followed by a rise in Spike-specific TCR breadth and depth.

The sample holds one count of this clone. Its antigen is still unknown. CDR3 length: 17 amino acids. V was trimmed by 2 bases and J by 5 bases, leaving 21 bases between them. Looked up from germline, CDR1 is SGHAT and CDR2 is FQNNGV. Sequencing used immunoSEQ multiplex PCR; TCRdb keeps in-frame clones, though not all of them. This sample carries around 99,000 clones, roughly 86% of them seen once, and the ten largest clones take around 13%. The J gene is TRBJ1-2, the V gene TRBV11-2, with D tentatively TRBD1 (5 bases). This clonotype was obtained from an adult in good health. The sample in question was peripheral blood, obtained on day 0 of MenACWY control vaccination. DNA for the CDR3: TGTGCCAGCAGCTTATCCGTCCCGGGGGGGAACCTTTATGGCTACACCTTC. Amino acids: CASSLSVPGGNLYGYTF.